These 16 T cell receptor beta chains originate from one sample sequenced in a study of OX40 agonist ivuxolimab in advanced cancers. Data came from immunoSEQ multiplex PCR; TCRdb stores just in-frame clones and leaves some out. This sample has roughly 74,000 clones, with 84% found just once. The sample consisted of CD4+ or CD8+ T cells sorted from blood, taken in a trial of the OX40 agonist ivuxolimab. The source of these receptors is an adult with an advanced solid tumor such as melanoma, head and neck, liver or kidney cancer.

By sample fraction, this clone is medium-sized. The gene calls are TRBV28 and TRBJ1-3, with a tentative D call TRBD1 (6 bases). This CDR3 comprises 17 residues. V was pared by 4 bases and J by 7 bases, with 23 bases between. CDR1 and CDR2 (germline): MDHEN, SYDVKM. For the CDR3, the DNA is TGTGCCAGCAGTTACCTATCGGGGGGCAAAATTAAGAACACCATATATTTT. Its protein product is CASSYLSGGKIKNTIYF.

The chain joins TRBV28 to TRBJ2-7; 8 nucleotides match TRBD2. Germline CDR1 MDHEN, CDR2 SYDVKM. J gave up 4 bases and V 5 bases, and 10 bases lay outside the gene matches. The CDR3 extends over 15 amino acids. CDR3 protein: CASSPAGGGGYEQYF. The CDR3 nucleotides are TGTGCCAGCAGTCCCGCGGGGGGAGGAGGTTACGAGCAGTACTTC.

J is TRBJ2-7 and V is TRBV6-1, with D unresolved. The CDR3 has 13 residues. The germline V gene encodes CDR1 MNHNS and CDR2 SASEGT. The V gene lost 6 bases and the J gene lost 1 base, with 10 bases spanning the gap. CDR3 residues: CASRPDGSYEQYF. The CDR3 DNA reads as TGTGCCAGCAGACCGGACGGATCCTACGAGCAGTACTTC.

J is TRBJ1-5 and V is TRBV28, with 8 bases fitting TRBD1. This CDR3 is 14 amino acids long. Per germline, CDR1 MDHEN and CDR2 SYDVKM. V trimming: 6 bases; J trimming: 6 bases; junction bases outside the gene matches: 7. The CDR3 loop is CASRGGQGGQPQHF. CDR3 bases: TGTGCCAGCAGGGGTGGACAGGGCGGTCAGCCCCAGCATTTT.

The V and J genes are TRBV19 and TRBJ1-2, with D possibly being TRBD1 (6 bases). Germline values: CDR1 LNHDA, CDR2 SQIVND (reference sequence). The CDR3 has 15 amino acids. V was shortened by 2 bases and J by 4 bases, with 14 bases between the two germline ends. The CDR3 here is CASSITGQVIYGYTF. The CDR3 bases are TGTGCCAGTAGTATAACGGGACAAGTAATCTATGGCTACACCTTC.

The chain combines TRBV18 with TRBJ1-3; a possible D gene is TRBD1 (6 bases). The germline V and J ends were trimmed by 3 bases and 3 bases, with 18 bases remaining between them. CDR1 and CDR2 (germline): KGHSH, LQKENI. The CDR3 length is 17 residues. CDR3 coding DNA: TGTGCCAGCTCACCTCCCGGAGTGGGGGCGCGTGGAAACACCATATATTTT. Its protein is CASSPPGVGARGNTIYF. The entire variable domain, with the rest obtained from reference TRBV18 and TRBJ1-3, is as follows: NAGVMQNPRHLVRRRGQEARLRCSPMKGHSHVYWYRQLPEEGLKFMVYLQKENIIDESGMPKERFSAEFPKEGPSILRIQQVVRGDSAAYFCASSPPGVGARGNTIYFGEGSWLTVV.

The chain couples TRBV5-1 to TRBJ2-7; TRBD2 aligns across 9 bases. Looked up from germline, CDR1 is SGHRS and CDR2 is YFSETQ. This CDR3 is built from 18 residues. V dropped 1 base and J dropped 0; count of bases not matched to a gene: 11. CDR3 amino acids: CASSLLVSGRRRSYEQYF. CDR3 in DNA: TGCGCCAGCAGCTTGTTGGTTAGCGGGAGACGTCGCTCCTACGAGCAGTACTTC.

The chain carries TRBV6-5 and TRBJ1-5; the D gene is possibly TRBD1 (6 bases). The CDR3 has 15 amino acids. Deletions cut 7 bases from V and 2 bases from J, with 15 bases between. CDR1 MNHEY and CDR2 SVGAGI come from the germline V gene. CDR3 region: CASKLRGSGNQPQHF. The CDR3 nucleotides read TGTGCCAGCAAACTCAGGGGTTCGGGCAATCAGCCCCAGCATTTT.

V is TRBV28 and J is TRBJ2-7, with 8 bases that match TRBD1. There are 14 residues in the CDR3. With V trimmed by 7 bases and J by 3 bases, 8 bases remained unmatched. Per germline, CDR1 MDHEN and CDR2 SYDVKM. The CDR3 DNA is TGTGCCAGCAACCCGGGACAGGCCTACTACGAGCAGTACTTC. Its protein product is CASNPGQAYYEQYF.

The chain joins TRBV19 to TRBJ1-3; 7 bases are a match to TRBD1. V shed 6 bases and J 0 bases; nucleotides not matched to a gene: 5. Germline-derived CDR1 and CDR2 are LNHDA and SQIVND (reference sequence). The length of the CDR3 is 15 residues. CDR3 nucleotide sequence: TGTGCCAGTAGAGGACAGGCTCGCTCTGGAAACACCATATATTTT. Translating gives CASRGQARSGNTIYF.

CDR3 sequence reads: CASSQEGDIYTGELFF. The DNA of the CDR3 is TGCGCCAGCAGCCAAGAAGGGGACATCTACACCGGGGAGCTGTTTTTT. This chain joins TRBV4-3 and TRBJ2-2; tentative D call: TRBD1 (6 bases). The CDR3 extends over 16 amino acids. The V end was cut by 0 bases, the J end by 3 bases, with 11 bases between. Germline loops: CDR1 LGHNA, CDR2 YSLEER.

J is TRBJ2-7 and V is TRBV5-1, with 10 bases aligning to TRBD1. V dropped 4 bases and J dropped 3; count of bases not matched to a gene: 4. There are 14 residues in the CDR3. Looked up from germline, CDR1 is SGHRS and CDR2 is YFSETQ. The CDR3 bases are TGCGCCAGCAGCGGGGGGACAGGGGTCTACGAGCAGTACTTC. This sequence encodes CASSGGTGVYEQYF.

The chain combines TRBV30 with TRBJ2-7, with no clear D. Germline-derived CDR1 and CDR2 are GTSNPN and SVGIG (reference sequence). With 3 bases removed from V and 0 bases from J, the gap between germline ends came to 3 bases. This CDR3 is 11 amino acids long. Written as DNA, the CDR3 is TGTGCCTGGAGCGACTCCTACGAGCAGTACTTC. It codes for CAWSDSYEQYF.

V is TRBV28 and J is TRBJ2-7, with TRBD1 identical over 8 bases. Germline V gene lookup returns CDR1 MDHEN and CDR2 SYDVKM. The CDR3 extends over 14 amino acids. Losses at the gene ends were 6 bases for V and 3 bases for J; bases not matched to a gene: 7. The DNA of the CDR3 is TGTGCCAGCAGATTACAGGGGGTGCACTACGAGCAGTACTTC. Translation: CASRLQGVHYEQYF.

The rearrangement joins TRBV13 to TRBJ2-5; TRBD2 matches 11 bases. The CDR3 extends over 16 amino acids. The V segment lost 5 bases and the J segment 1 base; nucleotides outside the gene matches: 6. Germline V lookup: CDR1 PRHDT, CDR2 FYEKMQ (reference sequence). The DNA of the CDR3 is TGTGCCAGCAGCGGCGGGACTAGCGGCCTCCAAGAGACCCAGTACTTC. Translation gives CASSGGTSGLQETQYF.

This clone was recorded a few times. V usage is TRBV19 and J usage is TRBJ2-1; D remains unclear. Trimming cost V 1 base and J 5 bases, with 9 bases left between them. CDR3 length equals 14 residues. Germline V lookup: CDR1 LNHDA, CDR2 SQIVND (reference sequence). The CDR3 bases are TGTGCCAGTAGTATAGGCTTCACAGACAATGAGCAGTTCTTC. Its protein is CASSIGFTDNEQFF. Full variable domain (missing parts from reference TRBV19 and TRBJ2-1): DGGITQSPKYLFRKEGQNVTLSCEQNLNHDAMYWYRQDPGQGLRLIYYSQIVNDFQKGDIAEGYSVSREKKESFPLTVTSAQKNPTAFYLCASSIGFTDNEQFFGPGTRLTVL.